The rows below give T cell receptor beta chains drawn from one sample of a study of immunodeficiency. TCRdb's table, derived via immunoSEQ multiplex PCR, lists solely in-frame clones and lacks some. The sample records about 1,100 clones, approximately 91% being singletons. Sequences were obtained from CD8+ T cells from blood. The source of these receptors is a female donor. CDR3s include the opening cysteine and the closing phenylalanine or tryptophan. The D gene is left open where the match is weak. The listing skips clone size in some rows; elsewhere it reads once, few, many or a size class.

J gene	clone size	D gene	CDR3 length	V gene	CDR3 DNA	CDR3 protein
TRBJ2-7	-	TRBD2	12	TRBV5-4	TGTGCCAGCAGCTTGGAGCGGGAGGGGCAGTACTTC	CASSLEREGQYF
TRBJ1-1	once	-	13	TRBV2	TGTGCCAGCAGTGGGGGGAGTCAGACTGAAGCTTTCTTT	CASSGGSQTEAFF
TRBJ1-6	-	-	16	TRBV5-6	TGTGCCAGCAGCTTCCGTCTGGCCTCCTATAATTCACCCCTCCACTTT	CASSFRLASYNSPLHF
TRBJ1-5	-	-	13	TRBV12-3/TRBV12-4	TGTGCCAGCAGTTTGGACAGCAATCAGCCCCAGCATTTT	CASSLDSNQPQHF
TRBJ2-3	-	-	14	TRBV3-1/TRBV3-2	TGTGCCAGCAGCCAAGAGGACCGCACAGATACGCAGTATTTT	CASSQEDRTDTQYF
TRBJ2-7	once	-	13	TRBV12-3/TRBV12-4	TGTGCCAGCAGTTGGGACGGATACTACGAGCAGTACTTC	CASSWDGYYEQYF
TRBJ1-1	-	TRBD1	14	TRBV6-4	TGTGCCAGCAGTTTGACAGGGGTAAACACTGAAGCTTTCTTT	CASSLTGVNTEAFF
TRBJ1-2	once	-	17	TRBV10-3	TGTGCCATCAGCGATGCGGGGCAGGGCCCGACGGACTATGGCTACACCTTC	CAISDAGQGPTDYGYTF
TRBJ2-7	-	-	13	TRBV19	TGTGCCAGTAGTATAGGTTCCCCCTACGAGCAGTACTTC	CASSIGSPYEQYF
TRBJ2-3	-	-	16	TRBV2	TGTGCCAGCAGTGAAATTCCCGGGGGCGCGGAAGATACGCAGTATTTT	CASSEIPGGAEDTQYF
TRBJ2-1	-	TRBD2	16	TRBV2	TGTGCCAGCAGTCGGACTAGCGGGGGGTATAACGATGAGCAGTTCTTC	CASSRTSGGYNDEQFF
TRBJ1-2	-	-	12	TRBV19	TGTGCCAGTAGTATCGCTCACTATGGCTACACCTTC	CASSIAHYGYTF
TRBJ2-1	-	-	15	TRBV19	TGTGCCAGTAGGTATGGGCCCAGCCCCTACAATGAGCAGTTCTTC	CASRYGPSPYNEQFF
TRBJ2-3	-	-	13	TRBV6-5	TGTGCCAGCAGTTCCTCTAGTGCCGATACGCAGTATTTT	CASSSSSADTQYF
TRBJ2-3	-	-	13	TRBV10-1	TGCGCCAGCAGTACCCCTTTAACAGATACGCAGTATTTT	CASSTPLTDTQYF
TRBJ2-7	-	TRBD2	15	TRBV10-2	TGCGCCAGCAGGGAAACTAGCGGGATTAACTACGAGCAGTACTTC	CASRETSGINYEQYF
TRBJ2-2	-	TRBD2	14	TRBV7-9	TGTGCCAGCACAGGGACTAGCGACACCGGGGAGCTGTTTTTT	CASTGTSDTGELFF
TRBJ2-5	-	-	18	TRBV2	TGTGCCAGCAGTGTGAGGATAGCGGGGGACAGGAGGGAAGAGACCCAGTACTTC	CASSVRIAGDRREETQYF
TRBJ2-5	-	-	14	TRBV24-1	TGTGCCACCAGTGAGGCCGGGACCGGGGAGACCCAGTACTTC	CATSEAGTGETQYF
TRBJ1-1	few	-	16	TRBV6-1	TGTGCCAGCAGTGACCGAGAGGGGACCGGGAACACTGAAGCTTTCTTT	CASSDREGTGNTEAFF
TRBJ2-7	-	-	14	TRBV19	TGTGCCAGTAGTATAGCCCAGGGTCAATACGAGCAGTACTTC	CASSIAQGQYEQYF
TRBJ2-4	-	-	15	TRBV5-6	TGTGCCAGCAGCCGGACGGGGATAGCCAAAAACATTCAGTACTTC	CASSRTGIAKNIQYF
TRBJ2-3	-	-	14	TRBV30	TGTGCCTGGACCTCGCGGGGTAGCACAGATACGCAGTATTTT	CAWTSRGSTDTQYF
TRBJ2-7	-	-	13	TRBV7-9	TGTGCCAGCAGTTCTATACAGGGCTACGAGCAGTACTTC	CASSSIQGYEQYF
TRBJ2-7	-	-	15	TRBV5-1	TGCGCCAGCAGCTTGGGACCGGGATTTTCCTACGAGCAGTACTTC	CASSLGPGFSYEQYF
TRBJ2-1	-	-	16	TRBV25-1	TGTGCCACCCAGAACAGGGCCAGCCTTAGAAAAGAAGGGCAGTTCTTC	CATQNRASLRKEGQFF
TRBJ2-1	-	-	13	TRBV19	TGTGCCAGTAGTATAGGTCAGAACAATGAGCAGTTCTTC	CASSIGQNNEQFF
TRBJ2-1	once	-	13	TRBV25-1	TGTGCCAGCAGTGAATATCAGGGACACCTACAGTTCTTC	CASSEYQGHLQFF
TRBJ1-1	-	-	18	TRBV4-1	TGCGCCAGCAGCCAAGATTTTTTTAAGAGGGGCTTGGGCACTGAAGCTTTCTTT	CASSQDFFKRGLGTEAFF
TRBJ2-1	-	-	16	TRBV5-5	TGTGCCAGCAGCTTGGATATCGGACTTCTCTACAATGAGCAGTTCTTC	CASSLDIGLLYNEQFF
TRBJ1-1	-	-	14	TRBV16	TGTGCCAGCAGCCAATGGGTTGAATTCACTGAAGCTTTCTTT	CASSQWVEFTEAFF
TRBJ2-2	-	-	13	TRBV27	TGTGCCAGCAGTCTAACGGAAACCGGGGAGCTGTTTTTT	CASSLTETGELFF
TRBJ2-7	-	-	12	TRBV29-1	TGCAGCGTTGTCCAGGGGATATACGAGCAGTACTTC	CSVVQGIYEQYF
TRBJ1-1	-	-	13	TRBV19	TGTGCCAGTAGTATGGGGTTGTACACTGAAGCTTTCTTT	CASSMGLYTEAFF
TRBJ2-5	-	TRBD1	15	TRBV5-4	TGTGCCAGCAGCTTGAGTCAGGGGGCGGGTGAGACCCAGTACTTC	CASSLSQGAGETQYF